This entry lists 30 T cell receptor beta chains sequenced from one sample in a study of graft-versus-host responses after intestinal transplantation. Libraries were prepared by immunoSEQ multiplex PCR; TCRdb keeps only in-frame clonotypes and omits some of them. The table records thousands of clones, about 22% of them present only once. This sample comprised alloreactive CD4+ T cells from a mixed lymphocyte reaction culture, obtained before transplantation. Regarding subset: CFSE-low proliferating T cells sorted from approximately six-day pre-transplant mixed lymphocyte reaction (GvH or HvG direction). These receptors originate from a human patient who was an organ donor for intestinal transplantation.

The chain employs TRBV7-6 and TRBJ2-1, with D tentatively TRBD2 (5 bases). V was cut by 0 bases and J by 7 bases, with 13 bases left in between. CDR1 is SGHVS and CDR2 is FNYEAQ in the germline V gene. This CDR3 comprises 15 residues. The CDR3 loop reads CASSLAWAGGNEQFF. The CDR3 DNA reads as TGTGCCAGCAGCTTAGCCTGGGCGGGCGGGAATGAGCAGTTCTTC.

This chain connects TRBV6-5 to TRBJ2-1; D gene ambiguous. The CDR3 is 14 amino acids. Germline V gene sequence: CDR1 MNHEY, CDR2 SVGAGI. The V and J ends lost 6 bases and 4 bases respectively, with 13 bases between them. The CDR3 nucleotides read TGTGCCAGCAGCTCCCTAGGTTCTTACAATGAGCAGTTCTTC. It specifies CASSSLGSYNEQFF.

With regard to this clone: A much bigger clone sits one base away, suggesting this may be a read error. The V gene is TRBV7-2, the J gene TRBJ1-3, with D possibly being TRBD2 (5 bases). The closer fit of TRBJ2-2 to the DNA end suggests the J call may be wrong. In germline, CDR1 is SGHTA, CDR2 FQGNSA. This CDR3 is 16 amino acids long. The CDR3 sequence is CASSFQGRLSTGELFF. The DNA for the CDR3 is TGTGCCAGCAGCTTCCAAGGGAGATTGAGCACCGGGGAGCTGTTTTTT.

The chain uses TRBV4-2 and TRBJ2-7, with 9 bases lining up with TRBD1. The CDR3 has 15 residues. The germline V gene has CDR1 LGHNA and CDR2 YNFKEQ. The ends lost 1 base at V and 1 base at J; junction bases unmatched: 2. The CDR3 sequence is CASSQGQGGSYEQYF. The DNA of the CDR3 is TGTGCCAGCAGCCAAGGACAGGGGGGTTCCTACGAGCAGTACTTC.

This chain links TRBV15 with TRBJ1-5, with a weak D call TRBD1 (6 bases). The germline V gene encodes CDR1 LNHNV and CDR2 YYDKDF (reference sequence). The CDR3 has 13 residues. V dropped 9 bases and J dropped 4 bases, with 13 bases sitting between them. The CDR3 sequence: CATGAQRNQPQHF. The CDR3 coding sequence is TGTGCCACGGGGGCGCAAAGGAATCAGCCCCAGCATTTT.

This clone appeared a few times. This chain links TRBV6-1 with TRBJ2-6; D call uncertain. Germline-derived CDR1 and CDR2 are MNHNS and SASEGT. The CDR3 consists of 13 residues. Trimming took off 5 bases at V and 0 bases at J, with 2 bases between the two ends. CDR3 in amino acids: CASSYSGANVLTF. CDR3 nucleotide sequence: TGTGCCAGCAGTTACTCTGGGGCCAACGTCCTGACTTTC.

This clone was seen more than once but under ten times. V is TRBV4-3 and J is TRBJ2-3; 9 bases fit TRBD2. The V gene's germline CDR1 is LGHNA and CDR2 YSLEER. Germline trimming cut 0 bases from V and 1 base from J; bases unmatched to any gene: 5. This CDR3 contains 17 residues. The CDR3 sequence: CASSQELSSGGTDTQYF. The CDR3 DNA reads TGCGCCAGCAGCCAAGAGCTGTCTAGCGGGGGCACAGATACGCAGTATTTT.

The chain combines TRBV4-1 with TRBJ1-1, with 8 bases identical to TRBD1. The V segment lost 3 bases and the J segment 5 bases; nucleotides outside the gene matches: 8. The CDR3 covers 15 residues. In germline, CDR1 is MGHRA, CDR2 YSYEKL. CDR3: CASSHAQGALTEAFF. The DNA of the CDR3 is TGCGCCAGCAGCCATGCTCAGGGGGCGCTTACTGAAGCTTTCTTT.

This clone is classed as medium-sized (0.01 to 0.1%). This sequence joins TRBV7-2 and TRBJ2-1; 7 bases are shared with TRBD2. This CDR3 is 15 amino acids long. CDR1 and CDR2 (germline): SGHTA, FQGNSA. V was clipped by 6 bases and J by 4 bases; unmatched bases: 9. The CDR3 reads CASRPGLERYNEQFF. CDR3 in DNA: TGTGCCAGCAGGCCTGGACTAGAACGGTACAATGAGCAGTTCTTC.

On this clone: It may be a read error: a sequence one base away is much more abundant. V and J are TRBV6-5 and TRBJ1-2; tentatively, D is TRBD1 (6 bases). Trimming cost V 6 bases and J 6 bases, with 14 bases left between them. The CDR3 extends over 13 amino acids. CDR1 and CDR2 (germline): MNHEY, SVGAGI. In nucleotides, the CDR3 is TGTGCCAGCAGACCAACCAGGGGCGATGGCTACACCTTC. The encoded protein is CASRPTRGDGYTF.

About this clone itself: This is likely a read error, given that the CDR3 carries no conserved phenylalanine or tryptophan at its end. CDR3 DNA: TGTGCCAGCAGCTTAGCAGGGGGGGGACAGACCTTCGAGCAGTACATC. Protein product: CASSLAGGGQTFEQYI. V is TRBV7-2 and J is TRBJ2-7, with D perhaps assigned TRBD1 or TRBD2 (7 bases each). This CDR3 contains 16 residues. Germline assignment: CDR1 SGHTA and CDR2 FQGNSA. Trimming shortened V by 0 bases and J by 6 bases, and 18 bases separated the two germline ends.

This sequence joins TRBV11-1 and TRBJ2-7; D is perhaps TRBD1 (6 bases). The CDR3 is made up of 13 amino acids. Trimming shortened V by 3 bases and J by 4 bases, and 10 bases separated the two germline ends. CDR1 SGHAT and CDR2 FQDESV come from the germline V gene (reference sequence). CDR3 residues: CASSFTGSYEQYF. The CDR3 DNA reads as TGTGCCAGCAGCTTTACAGGGTCGTACGAGCAGTACTTC.

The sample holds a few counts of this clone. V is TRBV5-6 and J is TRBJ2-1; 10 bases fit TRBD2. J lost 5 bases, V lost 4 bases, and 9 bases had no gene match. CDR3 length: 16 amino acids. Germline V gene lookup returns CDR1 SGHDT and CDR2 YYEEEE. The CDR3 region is CASSPTSGMLDNEQFF. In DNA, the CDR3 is TGTGCCAGCAGCCCTACTAGCGGGATGTTGGACAATGAGCAGTTCTTC.

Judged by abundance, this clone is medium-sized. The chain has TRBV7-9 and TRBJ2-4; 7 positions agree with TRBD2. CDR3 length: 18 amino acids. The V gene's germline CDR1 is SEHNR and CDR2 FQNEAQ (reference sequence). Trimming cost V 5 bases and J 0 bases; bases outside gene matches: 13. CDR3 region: CASSPTARLAEAKNIQYF. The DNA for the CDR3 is TGTGCCAGCAGCCCAACCGCCAGACTAGCAGAAGCCAAAAACATTCAGTACTTC. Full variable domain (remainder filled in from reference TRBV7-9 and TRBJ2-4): DTGVSQNPRHKITKRGQNVTFRCDPISEHNRLYWYRQTLGQGPEFLTYFQNEAQLEKSRLLSDRFSAERPKGSFSTLEIQRTEQGDSAMYLCASSPTARLAEAKNIQYFGAGTRLSVL.

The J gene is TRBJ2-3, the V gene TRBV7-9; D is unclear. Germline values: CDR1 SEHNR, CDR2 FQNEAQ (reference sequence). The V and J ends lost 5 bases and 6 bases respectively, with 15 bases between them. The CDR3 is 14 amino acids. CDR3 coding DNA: TGTGCCAGCAGCCCAGACTGGGAAACGGATACGCAGTATTTT. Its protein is CASSPDWETDTQYF.

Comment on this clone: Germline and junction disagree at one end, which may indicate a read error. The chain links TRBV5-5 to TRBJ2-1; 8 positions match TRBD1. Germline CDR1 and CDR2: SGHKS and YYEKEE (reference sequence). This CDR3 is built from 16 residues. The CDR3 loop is CARSLAQRQGHNEQFF. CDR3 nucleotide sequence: TGTGCCAGAAGCTTGGCCCAAAGACAGGGGCACAATGAGCAGTTCTTC.

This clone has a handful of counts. CDR3 bases: TGTGCCAGCAGCTTAGGGGGACCGGGAAATTCCGAGCAGTACTTC. Its translation: CASSLGGPGNSEQYF. This chain links TRBV7-2 with TRBJ2-7; D possibly matches TRBD1 or TRBD2 (5 bases each). Trimming took off 1 base at V and 6 bases at J, with 16 bases between the two ends. Per germline, CDR1 SGHTA and CDR2 FQGNSA. The length of the CDR3 is 15 residues.

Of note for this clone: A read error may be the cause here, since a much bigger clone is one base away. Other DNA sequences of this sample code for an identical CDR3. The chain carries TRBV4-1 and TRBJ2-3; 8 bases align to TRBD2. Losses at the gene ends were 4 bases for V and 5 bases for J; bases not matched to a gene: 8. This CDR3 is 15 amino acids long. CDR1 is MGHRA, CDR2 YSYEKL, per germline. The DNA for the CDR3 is TGCGCCAGCAGCCGGGGACTAGTTGGGGGAGATACGCAGTATTTT. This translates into CASSRGLVGGDTQYF.

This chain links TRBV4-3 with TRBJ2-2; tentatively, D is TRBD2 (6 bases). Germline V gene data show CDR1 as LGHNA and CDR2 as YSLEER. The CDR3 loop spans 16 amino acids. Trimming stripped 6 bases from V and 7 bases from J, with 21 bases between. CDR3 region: CASSRVAGSTGGELFF. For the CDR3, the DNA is TGCGCCAGCAGTCGAGTGGCGGGAAGTACGGGCGGGGAGCTGTTTTTT.

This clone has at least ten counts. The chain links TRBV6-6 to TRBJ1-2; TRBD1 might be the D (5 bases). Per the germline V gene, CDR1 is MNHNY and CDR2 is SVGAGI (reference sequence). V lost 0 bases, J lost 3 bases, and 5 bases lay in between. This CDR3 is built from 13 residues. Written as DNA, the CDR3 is TGTGCCAGCAGTTACTCAGGGGACTATGGCTACACCTTC. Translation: CASSYSGDYGYTF.

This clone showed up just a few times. CDR3 in DNA: TGTGCCAGCAGTAAACTAGCGGGAGCGGGGGCCAACGTCCTGACTTTC. Translating gives CASSKLAGAGANVLTF. This chain connects TRBV27 to TRBJ2-6, with TRBD2 matching 11 bases. Germline V gene sequence: CDR1 MNHEY, CDR2 SMNVEV (reference sequence). V shed 5 bases, J shed 4 bases, and the junction held 4 bases outside the gene matches. The CDR3 length is 16 residues.

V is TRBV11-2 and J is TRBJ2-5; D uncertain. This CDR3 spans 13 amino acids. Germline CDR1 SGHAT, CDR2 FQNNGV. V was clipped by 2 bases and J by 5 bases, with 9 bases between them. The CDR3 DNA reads TGTGCCAGCAGCTTATCCGTGTTGGAGACCCAGTACTTC. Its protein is CASSLSVLETQYF.

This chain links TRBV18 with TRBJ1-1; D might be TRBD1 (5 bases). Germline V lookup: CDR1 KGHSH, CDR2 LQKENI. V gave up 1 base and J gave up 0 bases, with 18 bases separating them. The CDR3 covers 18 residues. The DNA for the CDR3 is TGTGCCAGCTCACCACTTGGGGCAGGCGTCATTCTGAACACTGAAGCTTTCTTT. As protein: CASSPLGAGVILNTEAFF. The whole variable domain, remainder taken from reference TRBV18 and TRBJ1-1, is NAGVMQNPRHLVRRRGQEARLRCSPMKGHSHVYWYRQLPEEGLKFMVYLQKENIIDESGMPKERFSAEFPKEGPSILRIQQVVRGDSAAYFCASSPLGAGVILNTEAFFGQGTRLTVV.

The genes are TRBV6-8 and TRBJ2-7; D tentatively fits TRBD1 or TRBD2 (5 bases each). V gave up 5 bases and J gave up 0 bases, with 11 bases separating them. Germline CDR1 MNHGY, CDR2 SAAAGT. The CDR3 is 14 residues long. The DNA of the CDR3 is TGTGCCAGCAGTGCTCGGGACGGCTCCTACGAGCAGTACTTC. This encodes CASSARDGSYEQYF.

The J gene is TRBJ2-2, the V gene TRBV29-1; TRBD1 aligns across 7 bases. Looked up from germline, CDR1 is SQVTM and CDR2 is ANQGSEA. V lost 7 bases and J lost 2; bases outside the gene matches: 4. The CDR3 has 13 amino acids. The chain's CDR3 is CSGDRDNTGELFF. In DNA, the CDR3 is TGCAGCGGTGACAGGGACAACACCGGGGAGCTGTTTTTT.

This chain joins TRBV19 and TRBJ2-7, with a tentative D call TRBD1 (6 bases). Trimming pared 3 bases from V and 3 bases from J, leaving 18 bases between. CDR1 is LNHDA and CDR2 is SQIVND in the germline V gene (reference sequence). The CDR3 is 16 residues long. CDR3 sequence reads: CASSIGQGYRGYEQYF. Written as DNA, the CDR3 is TGTGCCAGTAGTATCGGGCAGGGGTATCGCGGCTACGAGCAGTACTTC.

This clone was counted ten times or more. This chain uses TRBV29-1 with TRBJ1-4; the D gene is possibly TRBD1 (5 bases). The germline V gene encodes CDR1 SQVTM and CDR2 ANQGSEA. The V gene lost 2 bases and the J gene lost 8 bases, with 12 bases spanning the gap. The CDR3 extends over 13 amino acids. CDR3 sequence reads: CSVEMAGGEKLFF. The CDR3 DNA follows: TGCAGCGTTGAAATGGCGGGGGGGGAAAAACTGTTTTTT.

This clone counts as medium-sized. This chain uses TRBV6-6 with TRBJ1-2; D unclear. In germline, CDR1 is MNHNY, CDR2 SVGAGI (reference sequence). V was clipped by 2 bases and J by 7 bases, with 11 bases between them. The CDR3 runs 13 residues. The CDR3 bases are TGTGCCAGCAGTTACAGTTCTTCCGGTGGCTACACCTTC. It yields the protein CASSYSSSGGYTF.

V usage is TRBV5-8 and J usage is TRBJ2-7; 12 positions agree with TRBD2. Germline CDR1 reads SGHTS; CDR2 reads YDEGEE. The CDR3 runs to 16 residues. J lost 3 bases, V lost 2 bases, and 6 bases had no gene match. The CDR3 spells CASSLNPGLAGYEQYF. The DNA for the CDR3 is TGTGCCAGCAGCTTAAACCCGGGACTAGCGGGCTACGAGCAGTACTTC.

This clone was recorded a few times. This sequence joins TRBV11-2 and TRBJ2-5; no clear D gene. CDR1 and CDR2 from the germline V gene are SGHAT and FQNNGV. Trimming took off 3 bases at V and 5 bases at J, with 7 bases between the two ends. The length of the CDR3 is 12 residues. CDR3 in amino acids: CASSFSWETQYF. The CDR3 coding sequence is TGTGCCAGCAGCTTTAGCTGGGAGACCCAGTACTTC.